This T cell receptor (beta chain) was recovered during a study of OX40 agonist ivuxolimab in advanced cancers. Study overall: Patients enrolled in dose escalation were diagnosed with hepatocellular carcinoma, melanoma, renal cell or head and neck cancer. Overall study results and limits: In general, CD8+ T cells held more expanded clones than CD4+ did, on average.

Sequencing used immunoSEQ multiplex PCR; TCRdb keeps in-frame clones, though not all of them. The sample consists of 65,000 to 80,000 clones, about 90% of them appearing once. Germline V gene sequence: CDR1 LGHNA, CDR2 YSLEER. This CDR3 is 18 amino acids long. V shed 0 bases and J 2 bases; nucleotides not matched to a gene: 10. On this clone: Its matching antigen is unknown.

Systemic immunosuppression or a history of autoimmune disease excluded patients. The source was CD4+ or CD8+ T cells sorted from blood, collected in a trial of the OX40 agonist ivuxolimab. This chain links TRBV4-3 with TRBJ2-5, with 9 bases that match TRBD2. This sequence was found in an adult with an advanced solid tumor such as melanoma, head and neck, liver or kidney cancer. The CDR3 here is CASSQDGGGRAGQETQYF. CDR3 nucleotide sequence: TGCGCCAGCAGCCAAGACGGGGGCGGGAGGGCCGGGCAAGAGACCCAGTACTTC.